This T cell receptor beta chain derives from a study of shared clonotypes between healthy human individuals. Assay runs were performed at deep level. Profiling relied on immunoSEQ multiplex PCR, and the TCRdb table lists in-frame clones only, not all of them. The table records about 490,000 clones, 76% of them present only once. This clone came up once. Unmatched junction bases numbered 4, after V lost 0 bases and J lost 2 bases. This CDR3 is built from 15 residues. CDR1 SGHNT and CDR2 YYREEE come from the germline V gene (reference sequence). The TCR sequence derives from a woman aged 35 to 49 in good health. Some clones in this sample may be carry-over from other donors' samples. This chain joins TRBV5-4 and TRBJ1-2, with 7 bases lining up with TRBD1. The sample comprised PBMCs. CDR3 bases: TGTGCCAGCAGCTTGGAGCGGGACAGAAACTATGGCTACACCTTC. This encodes CASSLERDRNYGYTF.